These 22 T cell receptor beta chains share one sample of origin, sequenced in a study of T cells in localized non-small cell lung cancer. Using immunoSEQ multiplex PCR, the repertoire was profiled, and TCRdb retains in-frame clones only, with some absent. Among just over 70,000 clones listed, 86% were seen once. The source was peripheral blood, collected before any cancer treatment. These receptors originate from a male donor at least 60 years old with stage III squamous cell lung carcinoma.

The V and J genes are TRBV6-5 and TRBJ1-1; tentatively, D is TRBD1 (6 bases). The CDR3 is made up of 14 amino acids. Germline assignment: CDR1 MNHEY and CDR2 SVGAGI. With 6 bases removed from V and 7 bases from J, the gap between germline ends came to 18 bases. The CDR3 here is CASRPTQGQGEAFF. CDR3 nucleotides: TGTGCCAGCAGGCCAACACAGGGCCAAGGTGAAGCTTTCTTT.

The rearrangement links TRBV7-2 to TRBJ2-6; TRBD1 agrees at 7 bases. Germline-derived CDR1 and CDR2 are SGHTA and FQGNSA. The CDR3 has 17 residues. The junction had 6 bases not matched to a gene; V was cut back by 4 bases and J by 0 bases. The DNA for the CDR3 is TGTGCCAGCAGCTCCCAGACAGGGTCCTCTGGGGCCAACGTCCTGACTTTC. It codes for CASSSQTGSSGANVLTF.

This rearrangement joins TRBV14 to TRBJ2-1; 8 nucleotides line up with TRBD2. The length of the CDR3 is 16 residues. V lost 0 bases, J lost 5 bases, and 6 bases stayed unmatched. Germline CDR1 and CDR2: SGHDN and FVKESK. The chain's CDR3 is CASSQDHSGGNNEQFF. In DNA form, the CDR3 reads TGTGCCAGCAGCCAAGATCACAGCGGGGGTAACAATGAGCAGTTCTTC.

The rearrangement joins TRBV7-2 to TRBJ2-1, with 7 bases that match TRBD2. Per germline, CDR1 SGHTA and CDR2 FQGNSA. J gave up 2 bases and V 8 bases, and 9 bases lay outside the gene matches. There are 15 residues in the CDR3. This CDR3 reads CASSPGGRPYNEQFF. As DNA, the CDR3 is TGTGCCAGCTCCCCCGGGGGGAGACCCTACAATGAGCAGTTCTTC. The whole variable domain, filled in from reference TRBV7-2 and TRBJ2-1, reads GAGVSQSPSNKVTEKGKDVELRCDPISGHTALYWYRQSLGQGLEFLIYFQGNSAPDKSGLPSDRFSAERTGGSVSTLTIQRTQQEDSAVYLCASSPGGRPYNEQFFGPGTRLTVL.

CDR3 DNA sequence: TGTGCCTGGGGAAAGTCAGCGAACACTGAAGCTTTCTTT. Amino acids: CAWGKSANTEAFF. The rearrangement links TRBV30 to TRBJ1-1, with unresolved D. Germline V gene data show CDR1 as GTSNPN and CDR2 as SVGIG (reference sequence). The CDR3 spans 13 residues. With 5 bases removed from V and 1 base from J, the gap between germline ends came to 11 bases.

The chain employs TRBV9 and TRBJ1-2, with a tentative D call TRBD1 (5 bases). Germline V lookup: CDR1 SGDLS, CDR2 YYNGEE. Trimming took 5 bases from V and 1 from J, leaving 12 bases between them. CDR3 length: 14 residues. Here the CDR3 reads CASSRTRGNYGYTF. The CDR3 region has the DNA TGTGCCAGCAGTAGGACACGCGGTAACTATGGCTACACCTTC.

This chain's CDR3 is CASSVVQHYGYTF. CDR3 nucleotides: TGTGCCAGCAGTGTTGTGCAGCACTATGGCTACACCTTC. The chain recombines TRBV2 with TRBJ1-2; D is unresolved. The CDR3 consists of 13 residues. Germline CDR1 SNHLY, CDR2 FYNNEI. Trimming removed 4 bases from V and 3 bases from J, with 9 bases in between. Variable domain in full (rest from reference TRBV2 and TRBJ1-2): EPEVTQTPSHQVTQMGQEVILRCVPISNHLYFYWYRQILGQKVEFLVSFYNNEISEKSEIFDDQFSVERPDGSNFTLKIRSTKLEDSAMYFCASSVVQHYGYTFGSGTRLTVV.

DNA of the CDR3: TGCGCCAGCAGCCAAGTTCCGGGCGAACCAGATACGCAGTATTTT. Amino acids: CASSQVPGEPDTQYF. V and J are TRBV4-3 and TRBJ2-3; no firm D call. V lost 1 base, J lost 4 bases, and 12 bases lay in between. CDR1 and CDR2 from the germline V gene are LGHNA and YSLEER. CDR3 length: 15 amino acids.

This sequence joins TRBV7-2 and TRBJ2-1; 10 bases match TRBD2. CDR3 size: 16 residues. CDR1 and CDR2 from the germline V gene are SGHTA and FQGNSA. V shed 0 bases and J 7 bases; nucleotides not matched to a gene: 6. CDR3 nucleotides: TGTGCCAGCAGCTTAGCAGGAGCGGGGGGGCGAAATGAGCAGTTCTTC. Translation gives CASSLAGAGGRNEQFF.

This chain's CDR3 is CSVVSTGMNTEAFF. The CDR3 DNA follows: TGCAGCGTTGTATCCACGGGGATGAACACTGAAGCTTTCTTT. The rearrangement links TRBV29-1 to TRBJ1-1; D not certain. Germline CDR1 is SQVTM and CDR2 is ANQGSEA. The CDR3 runs 14 residues. Trimming took 4 bases from V and 0 from J, leaving 12 bases between them. The whole variable domain, filled in from reference TRBV29-1 and TRBJ1-1, reads SAVISQKPSRDICQRGTSLTIQCQVDSQVTMMFWYRQQPGQSLTLIATANQGSEATYESGFVIDKFPISRPNLTFSTLTVSNMSPEDSSIYLCSVVSTGMNTEAFFGQGTRLTVV.

CDR3 DNA sequence: TGTGCCAGTAGTATAGGCGGGACAGCTAATGAAAAACTGTTTTTT. Translated, it gives CASSIGGTANEKLFF. The chain is built from TRBV19 and TRBJ1-4; 7 bases map to TRBD1. V trimming: 1 base; J trimming: 3 bases; junction bases outside the gene matches: 2. CDR3 length: 15 amino acids. Germline V gene data show CDR1 as LNHDA and CDR2 as SQIVND (reference sequence).

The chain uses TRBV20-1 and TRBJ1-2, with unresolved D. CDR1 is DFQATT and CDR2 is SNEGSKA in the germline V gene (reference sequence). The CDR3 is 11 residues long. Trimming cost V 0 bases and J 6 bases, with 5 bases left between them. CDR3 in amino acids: CSARDLDGYTF. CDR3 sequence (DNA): TGCAGTGCTAGAGATCTGGATGGCTACACCTTC.

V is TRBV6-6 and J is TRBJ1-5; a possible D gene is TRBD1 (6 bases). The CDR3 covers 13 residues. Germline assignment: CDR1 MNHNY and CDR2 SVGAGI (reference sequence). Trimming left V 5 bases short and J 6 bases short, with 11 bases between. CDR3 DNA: TGTGCCAGCAGTCACAGGGAAAGTCAGCCCCAGCATTTT. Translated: CASSHRESQPQHF.

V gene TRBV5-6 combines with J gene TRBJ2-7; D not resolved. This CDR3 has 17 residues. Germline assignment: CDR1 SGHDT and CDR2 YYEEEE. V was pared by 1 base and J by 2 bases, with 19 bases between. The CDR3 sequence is CASSLMAVPLFTYEQYF. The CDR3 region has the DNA TGTGCCAGCAGCTTGATGGCGGTCCCGCTATTTACCTACGAGCAGTACTTC. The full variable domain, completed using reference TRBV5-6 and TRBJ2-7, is DAGVTQSPTHLIKTRGQQVTLRCSPKSGHDTVSWYQQALGQGPQFIFQYYEEEERQRGNFPDRFSGHQFPNYSSELNVNALLLGDSALYLCASSLMAVPLFTYEQYFGPGTRLTVT.

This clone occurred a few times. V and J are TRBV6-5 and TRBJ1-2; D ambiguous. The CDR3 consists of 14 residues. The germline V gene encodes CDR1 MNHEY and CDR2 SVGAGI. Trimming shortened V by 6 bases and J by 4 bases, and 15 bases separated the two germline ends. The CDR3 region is CASSHSGHGYGYTF. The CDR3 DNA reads TGTGCCAGCAGCCACTCCGGGCACGGCTATGGCTACACCTTC.

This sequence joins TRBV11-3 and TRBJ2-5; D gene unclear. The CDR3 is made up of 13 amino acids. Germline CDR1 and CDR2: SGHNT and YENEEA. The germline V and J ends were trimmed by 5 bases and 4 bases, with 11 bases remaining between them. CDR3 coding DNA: TGTGCCAGCAGCGAAGGTCTTGGAGAGACCCAGTACTTC. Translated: CASSEGLGETQYF.

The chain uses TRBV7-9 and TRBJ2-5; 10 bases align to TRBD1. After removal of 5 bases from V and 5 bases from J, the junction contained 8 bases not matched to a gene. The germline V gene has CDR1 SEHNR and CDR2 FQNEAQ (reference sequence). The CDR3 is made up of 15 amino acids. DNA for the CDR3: TGTGCCAGCAGCGCGACAGGGGGCAGGGGGGAGACCCAGTACTTC. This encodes CASSATGGRGETQYF.

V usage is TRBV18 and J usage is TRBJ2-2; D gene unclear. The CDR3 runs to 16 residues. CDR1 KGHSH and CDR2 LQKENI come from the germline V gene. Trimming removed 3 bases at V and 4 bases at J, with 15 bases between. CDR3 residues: CASSPRETDTTGELFF. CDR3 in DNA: TGTGCCAGCTCACCCCGAGAGACCGATACCACCGGGGAGCTGTTTTTT. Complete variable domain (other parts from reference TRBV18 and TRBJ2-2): NAGVMQNPRHLVRRRGQEARLRCSPMKGHSHVYWYRQLPEEGLKFMVYLQKENIIDESGMPKERFSAEFPKEGPSILRIQQVVRGDSAAYFCASSPRETDTTGELFFGEGSRLTVL.

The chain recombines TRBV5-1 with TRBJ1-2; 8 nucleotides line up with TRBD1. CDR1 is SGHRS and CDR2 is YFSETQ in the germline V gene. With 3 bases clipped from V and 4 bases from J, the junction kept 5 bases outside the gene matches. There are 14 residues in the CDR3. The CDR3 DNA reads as TGCGCCAGCAGCTCGGGACAGGCCATCTATGGCTACACCTTC. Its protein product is CASSSGQAIYGYTF.

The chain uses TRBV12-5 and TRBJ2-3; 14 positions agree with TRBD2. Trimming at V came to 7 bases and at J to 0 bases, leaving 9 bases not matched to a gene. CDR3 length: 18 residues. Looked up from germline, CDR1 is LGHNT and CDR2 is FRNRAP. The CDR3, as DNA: TGTGCTAGTGCCAAAGGGACTAGCGGGGGAACTAGCACAGATACGCAGTATTTT. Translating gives CASAKGTSGGTSTDTQYF. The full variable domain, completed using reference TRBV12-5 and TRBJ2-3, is DARVTQTPRHKVTEMGQEVTMRCQPILGHNTVFWYRQTMMQGLELLAYFRNRAPLDDSGMPKDRFSAEMPDATLATLKIQPSEPRDSAVYFCASAKGTSGGTSTDTQYFGPGTRLTVL.

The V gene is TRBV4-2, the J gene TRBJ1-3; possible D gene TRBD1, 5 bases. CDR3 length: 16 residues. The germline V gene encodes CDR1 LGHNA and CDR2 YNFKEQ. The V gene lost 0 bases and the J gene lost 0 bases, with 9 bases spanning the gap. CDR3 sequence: CASSQDMGGSGNTIYF. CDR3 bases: TGTGCCAGCAGCCAAGATATGGGGGGCTCTGGAAACACCATATATTTT.

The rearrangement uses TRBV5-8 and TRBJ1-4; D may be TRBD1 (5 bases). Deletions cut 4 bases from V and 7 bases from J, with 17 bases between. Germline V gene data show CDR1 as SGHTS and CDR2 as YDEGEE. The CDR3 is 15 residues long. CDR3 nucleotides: TGTGCCAGCAGCGGGGCGCATGGAGCGGGTGAAAAACTGTTTTTT. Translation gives CASSGAHGAGEKLFF.